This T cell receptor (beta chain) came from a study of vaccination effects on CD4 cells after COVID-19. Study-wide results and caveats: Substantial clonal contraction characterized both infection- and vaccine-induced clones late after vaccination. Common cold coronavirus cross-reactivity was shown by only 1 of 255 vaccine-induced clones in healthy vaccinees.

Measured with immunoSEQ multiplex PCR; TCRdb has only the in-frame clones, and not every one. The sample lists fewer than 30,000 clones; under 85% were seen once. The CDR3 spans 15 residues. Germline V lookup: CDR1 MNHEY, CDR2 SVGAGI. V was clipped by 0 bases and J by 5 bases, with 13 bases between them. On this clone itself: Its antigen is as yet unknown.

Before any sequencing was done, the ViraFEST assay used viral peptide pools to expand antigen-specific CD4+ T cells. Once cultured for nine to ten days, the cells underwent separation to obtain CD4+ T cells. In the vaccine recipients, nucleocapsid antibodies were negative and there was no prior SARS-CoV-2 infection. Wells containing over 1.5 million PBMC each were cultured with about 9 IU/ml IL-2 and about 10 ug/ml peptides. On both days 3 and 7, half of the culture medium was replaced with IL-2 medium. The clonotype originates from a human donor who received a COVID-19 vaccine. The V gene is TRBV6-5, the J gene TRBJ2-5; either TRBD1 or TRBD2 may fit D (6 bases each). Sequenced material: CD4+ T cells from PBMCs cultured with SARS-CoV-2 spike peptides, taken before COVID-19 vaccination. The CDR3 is CASSYSGGRAETQYF. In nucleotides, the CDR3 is TGTGCCAGCAGTTACTCCGGGGGCAGGGCGGAGACCCAGTACTTC.